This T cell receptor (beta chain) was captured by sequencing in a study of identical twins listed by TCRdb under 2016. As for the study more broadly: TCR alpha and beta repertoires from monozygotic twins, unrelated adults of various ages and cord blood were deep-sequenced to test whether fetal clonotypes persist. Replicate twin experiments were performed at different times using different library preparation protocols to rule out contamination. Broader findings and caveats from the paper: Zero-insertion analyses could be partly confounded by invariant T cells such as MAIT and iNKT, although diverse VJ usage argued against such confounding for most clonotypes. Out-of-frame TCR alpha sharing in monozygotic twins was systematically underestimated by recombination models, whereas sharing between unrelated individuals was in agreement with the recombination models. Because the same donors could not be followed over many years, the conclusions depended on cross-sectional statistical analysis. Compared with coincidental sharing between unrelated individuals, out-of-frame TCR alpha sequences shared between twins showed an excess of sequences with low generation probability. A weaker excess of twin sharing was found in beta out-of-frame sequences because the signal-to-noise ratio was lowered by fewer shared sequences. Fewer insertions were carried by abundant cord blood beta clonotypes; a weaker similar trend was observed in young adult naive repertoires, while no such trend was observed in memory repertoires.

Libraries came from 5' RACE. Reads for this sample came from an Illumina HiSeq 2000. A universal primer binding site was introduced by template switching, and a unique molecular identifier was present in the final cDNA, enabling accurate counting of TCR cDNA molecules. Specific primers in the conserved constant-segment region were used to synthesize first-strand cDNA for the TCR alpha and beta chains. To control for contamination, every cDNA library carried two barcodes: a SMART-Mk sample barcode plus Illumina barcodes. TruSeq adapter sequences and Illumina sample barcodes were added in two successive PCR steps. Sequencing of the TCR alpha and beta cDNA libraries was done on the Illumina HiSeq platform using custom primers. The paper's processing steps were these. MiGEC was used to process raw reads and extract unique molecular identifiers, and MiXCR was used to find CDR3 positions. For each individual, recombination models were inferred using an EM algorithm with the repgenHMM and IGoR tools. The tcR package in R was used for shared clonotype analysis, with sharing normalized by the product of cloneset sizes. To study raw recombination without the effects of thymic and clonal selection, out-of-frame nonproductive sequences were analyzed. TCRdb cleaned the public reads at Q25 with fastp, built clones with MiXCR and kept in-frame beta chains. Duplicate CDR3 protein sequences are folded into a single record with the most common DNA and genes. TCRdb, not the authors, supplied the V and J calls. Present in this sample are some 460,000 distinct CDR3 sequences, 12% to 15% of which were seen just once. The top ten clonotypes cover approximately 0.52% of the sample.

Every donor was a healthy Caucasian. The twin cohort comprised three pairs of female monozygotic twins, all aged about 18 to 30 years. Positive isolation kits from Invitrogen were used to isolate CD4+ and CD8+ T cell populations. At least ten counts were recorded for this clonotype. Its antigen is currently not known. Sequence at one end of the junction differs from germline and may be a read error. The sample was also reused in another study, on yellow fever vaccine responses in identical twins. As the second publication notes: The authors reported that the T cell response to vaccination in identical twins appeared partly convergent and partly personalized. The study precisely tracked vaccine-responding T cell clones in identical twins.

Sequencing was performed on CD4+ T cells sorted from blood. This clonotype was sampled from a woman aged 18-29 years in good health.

The CDR3 has the sequence CASSLEQLLYF. The nucleotide sequence reads as follows: TGTGCCAGCAGCTTAGAGCAGCTGCTTTACTTT. The rearranged chain carries TRBV7-2 and TRBJ1-6; the D gene is not confidently resolved. There are 11 amino acids in the CDR3, from cysteine to phenylalanine inclusive. Just CDR3 DNA is preserved here, 33 bases in frame from base 1. CDR1 and CDR2 are read off the germline V gene as SGHTA and FQGNSA. Beyond the CDR3, the reference TRBV7-2 and TRBJ1-6 genes provide the residues; the full variable domain reads: GAGVSQSPSNKVTEKGKDVELRCDPISGHTALYWYRQSLGQGLEFLIYFQGNSAPDKSGLPSDRFSAERTGGSVSTLTIQRTQQEDSAVYLCASSLEQLLYFGNGTRLTVT.